These 20 T cell receptor beta chains were all obtained from the same sample, sequenced in a study of molecular identifiers for immune sequencing clone quantification. TCRdb redid the calling of the PCR reads with MiXCR, one entry per CDR3 protein. This table has roughly 630,000 distinct CDR3 sequences, over 25% appearing once. The sequencing input was naive CD8+ T cells from blood, with Jurkat cell RNA spiked in. The subset: FACS-sorted CD8+CD4-CCR7+CD45RA+ naive T cells. These receptors all stem from a human donor in good health. Some libraries in this study had Jurkat cell RNA spiked in.

Concerning this clonotype itself: The final CDR3 position lacks the conserved phenylalanine or tryptophan, pointing to a likely read error. The rearrangement uses TRBV12-3 or TRBV12-4 and TRBJ1-1; D gene unclear. Between the trimmed V and J ends, which lost 3 bases and 0 bases, there was a span of 17 bases. There are 17 residues in the CDR3. The DNA of the CDR3 is TGTGCCAGCAGTTTCGTTGGACCCTACGGGCTGAACACTGAAGCTTTCTAT. Its translation is CASSFVGPYGLNTEAFY.

This clonotype was recorded a few times. The chain joins TRBV28 to TRBJ2-7; D not certain. CDR3 length: 15 residues. Germline CDR1 and CDR2: MDHEN and SYDVKM. Deletions cut 2 bases from V and 7 bases from J, with 18 bases between. CDR3 amino acids: CASSLQTHNLWEQYF. The CDR3 DNA sequence: TGTGCCAGCAGTTTACAGACTCATAACCTCTGGGAGCAGTACTTC.

The chain employs TRBV11-2 and TRBJ1-3; D remains ambiguous. CDR1 and CDR2 (germline): SGHAT, FQNNGV. CDR3 size: 14 residues. Trimming left V 4 bases short and J 3 bases short, with 10 bases between. CDR3 coding DNA: TGTGCCAGCAGCTCGGCGGGGAGTGGAAACACCATATATTTT. Protein sequence: CASSSAGSGNTIYF.

This clonotype was counted many times. This rearrangement joins TRBV7-8 to TRBJ2-7; maybe TRBD1 (5 bases). The germline CDR1 and CDR2 sequences are SGHVS and FQNEAQ. The CDR3 loop spans 12 amino acids. Trimming shortened V by 4 bases and J by 2 bases, and 6 bases separated the two germline ends. CDR3 bases: TGTGCCAGCAGCTCGACAGCCTACGAGCAGTACTTC. Amino acids: CASSSTAYEQYF.

This clonotype was detected ten times or more. The V and J genes are TRBV7-2 and TRBJ2-7; either TRBD1 or TRBD2 may fit D (6 bases each). Germline CDR1 and CDR2: SGHTA and FQGNSA. Trimming took 5 bases from V and 1 from J, leaving 21 bases between them. The CDR3 consists of 17 residues. The CDR3 DNA follows: TGTGCCAGCAGCCCTCGGGGCGGGGCAGGGGATTCCTACGAGCAGTACTTC. Translated: CASSPRGGAGDSYEQYF. Based on the CDR3 plus reference TRBV7-2 and TRBJ2-7, the full variable domain is GAGVSQSPSNKVTEKGKDVELRCDPISGHTALYWYRQSLGQGLEFLIYFQGNSAPDKSGLPSDRFSAERTGGSVSTLTIQRTQQEDSAVYLCASSPRGGAGDSYEQYFGPGTRLTVT.

The CDR3 DNA reads TGTGCCAGCAGTGGGGCGGCTCAGGATACGCAGTATTTT. This encodes CASSGAAQDTQYF. This chain links TRBV27 with TRBJ2-3; tentative D call: TRBD1 (5 bases). The CDR3 runs to 13 residues. Trimming removed 5 bases at V and 6 bases at J, with 12 bases between. Per the germline V gene, CDR1 is MNHEY and CDR2 is SMNVEV (reference sequence).

This clonotype has more than one count but fewer than ten. This chain uses TRBV7-9 with TRBJ1-4; 8 bases are a match to TRBD1. V dropped 8 bases and J dropped 5; count of bases not matched to a gene: 10. CDR1 and CDR2 (germline): SEHNR, FQNEAQ (reference sequence). CDR3 size: 15 residues. The CDR3 spells CASPSGRGRNEKLFF. In DNA form, the CDR3 reads TGTGCCAGCCCCTCGGGCAGGGGGCGAAATGAAAAACTGTTTTTT.

Of note for this clonotype: Possible read error: a much larger clone is one base away. The rearrangement links TRBV25-1 to TRBJ2-1, with a tentative D call TRBD1 (6 bases). Trimming shortened V by 3 bases and J by 3 bases, and 15 bases separated the two germline ends. This CDR3 spans 16 amino acids. Germline values: CDR1 MGHDK, CDR2 SYGVNS. CDR3: CASSEGASHFYNEQFF. CDR3 DNA sequence: TGTGCCAGCAGTGAGGGGGCCTCTCACTTCTACAATGAGCAGTTCTTC.

This clonotype was recorded a few times. V and J are TRBV12-3 or TRBV12-4 and TRBJ2-2, with a tentative D call TRBD2 (5 bases). The CDR3 runs 14 residues. Trimming shortened V by 5 bases and J by 7 bases, and 14 bases separated the two germline ends. CDR3 coding DNA: TGTGCCAGCAGTGGCGGCCGGGGAAGCGGGGAGCTGTTTTTT. This gives the protein CASSGGRGSGELFF.

This clonotype was recorded many times. The rearrangement joins TRBV11-2 to TRBJ1-1; 8 bases align to TRBD1. With 6 bases clipped from V and 4 bases from J, the junction kept 13 bases outside the gene matches. The CDR3 runs 16 residues. From germline, CDR1 is SGHAT and CDR2 FQNNGV. The CDR3 DNA is TGTGCCAGCAGTCCCGTCTGGGGGACAGGATCCACTGAAGCTTTCTTT. It is translated as CASSPVWGTGSTEAFF.

With respect to this clonotype: Just one base apart from a much larger clone, this may be a read error. As the CDR3 is not closed by the conserved phenylalanine or tryptophan, this likely results from a read error. This chain uses TRBV7-9 with TRBJ1-5; no definite D call. The CDR3 is made up of 14 amino acids. Germline V lookup: CDR1 SEHNR, CDR2 FQNEAQ (reference sequence). Trimming removed 4 bases at V and 4 bases at J, with 11 bases between. The CDR3 spells CASSSEFGNQPQHS. CDR3 bases: TGTGCCAGCAGCTCCGAATTTGGGAATCAGCCCCAGCATTCT.

For this clonotype: Likely a read error: the CDR3 ends without its conserved phenylalanine or tryptophan. Here the CDR3 DNA reads TGTGCCAGCAGCGTAGGGGGGGCCGGGGGCGAGCAGTACCTC. Translated, it gives CASSVGGAGGEQYL. The gene calls are TRBV9 and TRBJ2-7, with D perhaps assigned TRBD1 or TRBD2 (6 bases each). In germline, CDR1 is SGDLS, CDR2 YYNGEE. Deletions cut 0 bases from V and 6 bases from J, with 13 bases between. The CDR3 is 14 amino acids.

This clonotype showed up many times. The CDR3 region is CSVVSPGGLSYEQYF. For the CDR3, the DNA is TGCAGCGTTGTTTCACCGGGAGGACTGAGCTACGAGCAGTACTTC. The chain recombines TRBV29-1 with TRBJ2-7; 7 bases align to TRBD2. This CDR3 spans 15 amino acids. Germline V gene sequence: CDR1 SQVTM, CDR2 ANQGSEA. V was clipped by 4 bases and J by 3 bases; unmatched bases: 12.

Concerning this clonotype: With a much larger clone just one base away, this may be a read error. The chain combines TRBV7-9 with TRBJ2-3; maybe TRBD1 (6 bases). CDR1 is SEHNR, CDR2 FQNEAQ, per germline (reference sequence). The CDR3 is 13 amino acids. CDR3 in amino acids: CACRKGGTDTQYF. CDR3 DNA: TGTGCCTGCAGAAAGGGGGGCACAGATACGCAGTATTTT.

The chain has TRBV30 and TRBJ2-1; D gene ambiguous. CDR3 length: 11 amino acids. V shed 1 base and J shed 8 bases, with 6 bases lying between them. The germline V gene encodes CDR1 GTSNPN and CDR2 SVGIG (reference sequence). The chain's CDR3 is CAWSASYEQFF. In DNA form, the CDR3 reads TGTGCCTGGAGTGCGTCGTATGAGCAGTTCTTC.

This chain uses TRBV7-9 with TRBJ2-7; TRBD2 aligns across 14 bases. This CDR3 comprises 17 residues. With 2 bases clipped from V and 3 bases from J, the junction kept 6 bases outside the gene matches. The V gene's germline CDR1 is SEHNR and CDR2 FQNEAQ (reference sequence). CDR3: CASSLTPGLAGDYEQYF. In DNA, the CDR3 is TGTGCCAGCAGCTTAACCCCGGGACTAGCGGGAGACTACGAGCAGTACTTC.

This clonotype was counted only a few times. V is TRBV19 and J is TRBJ1-6, with D tentatively TRBD1 (6 bases). The CDR3 runs to 16 residues. From germline, CDR1 is LNHDA and CDR2 SQIVND (reference sequence). The germline V and J ends were trimmed by 3 bases and 10 bases, with 19 bases remaining between them. CDR3 residues: CASSIGSRGISSPLHF. The CDR3, as DNA: TGTGCCAGTAGTATCGGATCCAGGGGAATATCGTCACCCCTCCACTTT.

This chain uses TRBV29-1 with TRBJ2-2; 15 bases are a match to TRBD2. The length of the CDR3 is 17 residues. The V gene end was trimmed by 6 bases and the J gene end by 9 bases; junction bases not matched to a gene: 14. Germline V gene data show CDR1 as SQVTM and CDR2 as ANQGSEA. The CDR3 spells CSVAWTSGGAGTRELFF. The CDR3 DNA sequence: TGCAGCGTCGCCTGGACTAGCGGGGGGGCGGGGACCAGGGAGCTGTTTTTT.

The CDR3 is CASSGTGGDAKNIQYF. DNA of the CDR3: TGTGCCAGCAGTGGGACAGGGGGCGACGCCAAAAACATTCAGTACTTC. J is TRBJ2-4 and V is TRBV28; 12 nucleotides line up with TRBD1. With 5 bases clipped from V and 1 base from J, the junction kept 3 bases outside the gene matches. CDR1 is MDHEN, CDR2 SYDVKM, per germline. The CDR3 totals 16 residues.

This clonotype was seen many times. The chain uses TRBV7-9 and TRBJ2-3, with TRBD2 matching over 10 bases. The CDR3 covers 17 residues. V dropped 5 bases and J dropped 5; count of bases not matched to a gene: 13. The germline CDR1 and CDR2 sequences are SEHNR and FQNEAQ (reference sequence). CDR3: CASSPSSGGYGIDTQYF. For the CDR3, the DNA is TGTGCCAGCAGCCCATCTAGCGGGGGTTATGGGATAGATACGCAGTATTTT.